Sequencing of this TCR beta chain was carried out in a study of CD8 T cells in ankylosing spondylitis. General study points: Disease-linked clones proved CD8+ and comparatively uncommon in peripheral blood. A TCR beta motif of roughly eight highly homologous variants appeared characteristic of ankylosing spondylitis blood.

The germline V and J ends were trimmed by 0 bases and 2 bases, with 12 bases remaining between them. Germline values: CDR1 LGHNA, CDR2 YNFKEQ. This CDR3 comprises 16 residues. Researchers built TCR beta libraries using quantitative 5'-RACE with molecular barcodes. TCRdb called the 5' RACE reads again in MiXCR, with one record for every CDR3 protein. The profile shows roughly 450,000 distinct CDR3 sequences, 20% to 30% of them singletons. About this clonotype: Its antigen is still unknown.

The TCR was taken from a male donor with ankylosing spondylitis. The specimen sequenced was blood, either unsorted or a sorted T cell fraction (not recorded which). The rearrangement links TRBV4-2 to TRBJ2-3; D is possibly TRBD1 (5 bases). CDR3 nucleotides: TGTGCCAGCAGCCAAGATAGAGTAGGGGCCACAGATACGCAGTATTTT. Translating gives CASSQDRVGATDTQYF.